Sequencing of this T cell receptor (beta chain) was carried out in a study of cytomegalovirus exposure and HLA in healthy donors. Study in general: An early release of data contained roughly 90 million unique TCRs, which came from HLA-typed donors. General study findings and limits: The only immune exposure information that was available was CMV serostatus. A few CMV-associated chains were confirmed in vitro to be specific for CMV antigens. Indistinguishable V segments, including TRBV6-2 and TRBV6-3, were excluded.

PCR used 60 Vbeta primers and 13 Jbeta primers. Libraries were prepared by immunoSEQ multiplex PCR; TCRdb keeps only in-frame clonotypes and omits some of them. The sample contains about 180,000 clones, around 77% of which appear only once. On this clone: Its antigen remains unknown.

This CDR3 has 12 amino acids. The junction had 5 bases not matched to a gene; V was cut back by 4 bases and J by 11 bases. Germline-derived CDR1 and CDR2 are SGHTA and FQGNSA. The sequence was collected from a woman aged 30 to 39 in good health and CMV-seronegative. The gene calls are TRBV7-2 and TRBJ1-1; 9 positions agree with TRBD1. Specimen: PBMCs. The CDR3 DNA sequence: TGTGCCAGCAGCTGGACAGGGGCAAATGCTTTCTTT. This encodes CASSWTGANAFF.